Shown below are 8 T cell receptor beta chains from a single sample sequenced in a study of beta chain features in type 1 diabetes. Of the isolated RNA, all was reverse transcribed, and so the sequenced material was expressed TCRB transcripts. Clones were sequenced by immunoSEQ multiplex PCR, and TCRdb holds only the in-frame ones, with some missing. The sample records under 950,000 clones, roughly 17% being singletons. The sample consisted of naive CD4+ T cells from blood. All receptors come from a young woman in good health.

This clone was observed a handful of times. V gene TRBV21-1 combines with J gene TRBJ2-1; TRBD2 is the table's D call, not checked against the DNA. TRBV21-1 is tagged as a pseudogene. The CDR3 sequence is 19 residues long. DNA for the CDR3: TGTGCCAGCAGCAAAGACCGAAGGACTAGCCTCAGGATCTACAATGAGCAGTTCTTC. Translation: CASSKDRRTSLRIYNEQFF.

The V call is TRBV7-8, the J call TRBJ2-5; 11 nucleotides align to TRBD2. Trimming cost V 6 bases and J 2 bases; bases outside gene matches: 11. The germline V gene has CDR1 SGHVS and CDR2 FQNEAQ. The CDR3 totals 17 residues. The CDR3 sequence: CASRQKRLAGQQETQYF. For the CDR3, the DNA is TGTGCCAGCAGGCAAAAAAGACTAGCGGGGCAGCAAGAGACCCAGTACTTC.

V gene TRBV7-2 combines with J gene TRBJ1-2, with D hard to call. V was pared by 1 base and J by 8 bases, with 8 bases between. The V gene's germline CDR1 is SGHTA and CDR2 FQGNSA. The CDR3 length is 12 residues. The CDR3 nucleotides read TGTGCCAGCAGCTTAGGGGCGGACGGCTACACCTTC. This sequence encodes CASSLGADGYTF.

This clone came up a few times. This chain links TRBV4-1 with TRBJ2-5; 8 bases are a match to TRBD1. From germline, CDR1 is MGHRA and CDR2 YSYEKL. The trim removed 5 bases at V and 2 bases at J, leaving 7 bases unmatched. This CDR3 region has 15 residues. CDR3 residues: CASSKRTGIQETQYF. The DNA for the CDR3 is TGCGCCAGCAGCAAAAGGACAGGGATACAAGAGACCCAGTACTTC.

This clone was seen more than once but under ten times. The chain carries TRBV5-1 and TRBJ2-3; TRBD1 might be the D (5 bases). This CDR3 spans 17 amino acids. The V end lost 2 bases, the J end lost 2 bases, and 18 bases lay between the germline ends. Germline CDR1 and CDR2: SGHRS and YFSETQ. CDR3 sequence (DNA): TGCGCCAGCAGCTTAGCCATGGGGCTACCGAACACAGATACGCAGTATTTT. Translation gives CASSLAMGLPNTDTQYF.

The gene calls are TRBV4-3 and TRBJ2-1, with TRBD2 matching 10 bases. V gave up 1 base and J gave up 3 bases; unmatched junction bases: 9. CDR3 length equals 18 residues. Looked up from germline, CDR1 is LGHNA and CDR2 is YSLEER. The CDR3 coding sequence is TGCGCCAGCAGCCAAGTTTGGACTAGCGGAGGGGTCTACAATGAGCAGTTCTTC. This sequence encodes CASSQVWTSGGVYNEQFF.

The chain links TRBV21-1 to TRBJ1-4; the table's D call of TRBD1 was not tested on the DNA. TRBV21-1 is marked as a pseudogene. The CDR3 loop spans 20 amino acids. The CDR3 loop is CASSKVFLDRESGEEEKLFF. CDR3 coding DNA: TGTGCCAGCAGCAAAGTGTTCCTGGACAGGGAGTCGGGAGAGGAGGAAAAACTGTTTTTT.

This chain connects TRBV4-1 to TRBJ2-6; D perhaps matches TRBD1 (6 bases). The V and J ends lost 4 bases and 2 bases respectively, with 15 bases between them. The germline V gene encodes CDR1 MGHRA and CDR2 YSYEKL. The CDR3 runs to 17 residues. The DNA of the CDR3 is TGCGCCAGCAGCCCCAGGGGTCAGCGAGCTGGGGCCAACGTCCTGACTTTC. This codes for CASSPRGQRAGANVLTF.